The 13 T cell receptor beta chains listed next were all sequenced from one sample in a study of PD-1 blockade in classical Hodgkin lymphoma. The assay was immunoSEQ multiplex PCR, and TCRdb's table has in-frame clones only and misses some. The repertoire consists of more than 25,000 clones, with 60% to 80% occurring once and the leading ten covering almost 4%. Each patient experienced a relapse that followed autologous stem cell transplantation, and brentuximab vedotin exposure varied. Specimen: peripheral blood mononuclear cells (PBMCs), collected before the second cycle of nivolumab. The receptors were gathered from a human donor with classical Hodgkin lymphoma.

The chain combines TRBV7-8 with TRBJ2-7; D uncertain. Trimming removed 5 bases at V and 3 bases at J, with 17 bases between. The CDR3 contains 15 residues. The germline CDR1 and CDR2 sequences are SGHVS and FQNEAQ. Here the CDR3 reads CASSLTQEPLYEQYF. The CDR3, as DNA: TGTGCCAGCAGCCTGACGCAGGAGCCCCTCTACGAGCAGTACTTC.

V gene TRBV25-1 combines with J gene TRBJ2-3, with 10 bases that match TRBD2. The ends lost 0 bases at V and 1 base at J; junction bases unmatched: 4. Germline CDR1 is MGHDK and CDR2 is SYGVNS. CDR3 length: 17 residues. The CDR3, as DNA: TGTGCCAGCAGTGAATATTTCCTAGCGGGGGGCACAGATACGCAGTATTTT. This sequence encodes CASSEYFLAGGTDTQYF.

The V gene is TRBV9, the J gene TRBJ2-1; 8 nucleotides match TRBD2. This CDR3 is built from 15 residues. V was pared by 4 bases and J by 2 bases, with 5 bases of the junction left unmatched. CDR1 is SGDLS and CDR2 is YYNGEE in the germline V gene. Written as DNA, the CDR3 is TGTGCCAGCAGCCCGAGCGGGAGACCCTACAATGAGCAGTTCTTC. Translating gives CASSPSGRPYNEQFF.

V is TRBV11-3 and J is TRBJ2-1; D not resolved. The CDR3 sequence is 13 residues long. CDR1 SGHNT and CDR2 YENEEA come from the germline V gene. The germline V and J ends were trimmed by 0 bases and 3 bases, with 3 bases remaining between them. The CDR3 loop is CASSLDDYNEQFF. CDR3 bases: TGTGCCAGCAGCTTAGACGACTACAATGAGCAGTTCTTC. Full variable domain (outside the CDR3, taken from reference TRBV11-3 and TRBJ2-1): EAGVVQSPRYKIIEKKQPVAFWCNPISGHNTLYWYLQNLGQGPELLIRYENEEAVDDSQLPKDRFSAERLKGVDSTLKIQPAELGDSAVYLCASSLDDYNEQFFGPGTRLTVL.

There are a few counts of this clone. This chain connects TRBV2 to TRBJ1-2, with D uncertain. The V and J ends lost 1 base and 8 bases respectively, with 14 bases between them. The CDR3 is 14 residues long. CDR1 is SNHLY, CDR2 FYNNEI, per germline. The CDR3 region has the DNA TGTGCCAGCAGTGAAGTTGACGCCCGAGGGGGCTACACCTTC. It encodes CASSEVDARGGYTF.

The V and J genes are TRBV6-1 and TRBJ2-7; perhaps TRBD1 as D (5 bases). V lost 1 base, J lost 3 bases, and 7 bases lay in between. CDR3 size: 13 residues. The germline gives CDR1 MNHNS, CDR2 SASEGT. Here the CDR3 DNA reads TGTGCCAGCAGTGAAGGACAGCTCTACGAGCAGTACTTC. Protein product: CASSEGQLYEQYF.

The genes are TRBV5-4 and TRBJ1-1; the D is unclear. The CDR3 has 13 residues. The ends were cut back, 0 bases at V and 1 base at J, with 4 bases in the middle. Germline V gene sequence: CDR1 SGHNT, CDR2 YYREEE (reference sequence). The CDR3 sequence: CASSLDPNTEAFF. The DNA for the CDR3 is TGTGCCAGCAGCTTGGACCCGAACACTGAAGCTTTCTTT.

The chain joins TRBV5-1 to TRBJ2-7, with a tentative D call TRBD2 (6 bases). The CDR3 runs 16 residues. In germline, CDR1 is SGHRS, CDR2 YFSETQ. Between the trimmed V and J ends, which lost 0 bases and 4 bases, there was a span of 17 bases. For the CDR3, the DNA is TGCGCCAGCAGCTTGGAACGCGCAGAGGAGGGATACGAGCAGTACTTC. The encoded protein is CASSLERAEEGYEQYF. The variable domain in full, with the rest retrieved from reference TRBV5-1 and TRBJ2-7, is KAGVTQTPRYLIKTRGQQVTLSCSPISGHRSVSWYQQTPGQGLQFLFEYFSETQRNKGNFPGRFSGRQFSNSRSEMNVSTLELGDSALYLCASSLERAEEGYEQYFGPGTRLTVT.

This chain's CDR3 is CASSPSSGVSSYNEQFF. The CDR3 region has the DNA TGTGCCAGCTCACCTTCTAGCGGGGTGTCCTCCTACAATGAGCAGTTCTTC. V is TRBV18 and J is TRBJ2-1, with TRBD2 identical over 9 bases. CDR1 is KGHSH, CDR2 LQKENI, per germline. The CDR3 sequence is 17 residues long. Germline trimming cut 3 bases from V and 0 bases from J; bases unmatched to any gene: 6. The complete variable domain, with remaining parts taken from reference TRBV18 and TRBJ2-1, reads NAGVMQNPRHLVRRRGQEARLRCSPMKGHSHVYWYRQLPEEGLKFMVYLQKENIIDESGMPKERFSAEFPKEGPSILRIQQVVRGDSAAYFCASSPSSGVSSYNEQFFGPGTRLTVL.

The rearrangement links TRBV5-5 to TRBJ1-2; tentative D call: TRBD1 (6 bases). Trimming pared 4 bases from V and 5 bases from J, leaving 15 bases between. CDR1 and CDR2 (germline): SGHKS, YYEKEE (reference sequence). This CDR3 has 14 residues. The CDR3 is CASSPEGGRYGYTF. CDR3 DNA: TGTGCCAGCAGCCCGGAAGGGGGACGTTATGGCTACACCTTC.

V is TRBV2 and J is TRBJ1-5; D is unclear. From germline, CDR1 is SNHLY and CDR2 FYNNEI. Trimming took 0 bases from V and 7 from J, leaving 16 bases between them. This CDR3 is 16 amino acids long. CDR3 amino acids: CASSEAILGLGQPQHF. DNA of the CDR3: TGTGCCAGCAGTGAAGCTATTTTGGGTCTTGGACAGCCCCAGCATTTT.

The V and J genes are TRBV10-2 and TRBJ2-7, with 8 bases lining up with TRBD2. The V gene's germline CDR1 is WSHSY and CDR2 SAAADI. This CDR3 is 14 amino acids long. Trimming at V came to 5 bases and at J to 1 base, leaving 4 bases not matched to a gene. The DNA of the CDR3 is TGCGCCAGCAGTACGACTAGCGCTTCCTACGAGCAGTACTTC. The encoded protein is CASSTTSASYEQYF.

The V gene is TRBV9, the J gene TRBJ1-6; D is unclear. Germline values: CDR1 SGDLS, CDR2 YYNGEE. Trimming left V 3 bases short and J 4 bases short, with 11 bases between. The length of the CDR3 is 15 residues. The CDR3 region is CASSASVGYNSPLHF. CDR3 coding DNA: TGTGCCAGCAGCGCCTCGGTTGGGTATAATTCACCCCTCCACTTT.